These T cell receptor beta chains were read from a single sample in a study of shared clonotypes between healthy human individuals. TCRdb keeps only in-frame clones here, not all; method: immunoSEQ multiplex PCR. The table lists roughly 640,000 clones, about 74% of them singletons. Material for sequencing was memory CD4+ T cells sorted from blood. These receptors were obtained from a woman aged 25 to 39 in good health. CDR3s include the opening cysteine and the closing phenylalanine or tryptophan. D genes are given only for firm matches.

cdr3_aa | j_call | d_call | v_call
CASTKAGFRNYGYTF | TRBJ1-2 | NA | TRBV27
CASIGGAGDTQYF | TRBJ2-3 | NA | TRBV28
CASSPDREHTQYF | TRBJ2-3 | TRBD1 | TRBV18
CASSSSGANTEAFF | TRBJ1-1 | NA | TRBV6-5
CASSETTRQADGGYTF | TRBJ1-2 | NA | TRBV5-1
CASSLSHTNYGYTF | TRBJ1-2 | NA | TRBV27
CASSPIGGQPISGNTIYF | TRBJ1-3 | NA | TRBV13
CSVAGSKQFF | TRBJ2-1 | NA | TRBV29-1
CASSWRNSGANVLTF | TRBJ2-6 | NA | TRBV5-8
CASHSGSTDTQYF | TRBJ2-3 | TRBD2 | TRBV19
CRIQVNTEAFF | TRBJ1-1 | NA | TRBV20-1
CASSQDKWAGVGEKLFF | TRBJ1-4 | NA | TRBV4-1
CSVEVFYEQYF | TRBJ2-7 | NA | TRBV29-1
CASRSGRTGELFF | TRBJ2-2 | TRBD2 | TRBV27
CASSRDRGHYEQYF | TRBJ2-7 | TRBD1 | TRBV2
CASSSGTLSNQPQHF | TRBJ1-5 | NA | TRBV28
CASFPAGPNTEAFF | TRBJ1-1 | NA | TRBV19
CASSYTGLLGNEQFF | TRBJ2-1 | NA | TRBV7-8
CASSLRGYTEAFF | TRBJ1-1 | NA | TRBV27
CASSSETSGTETQYF | TRBJ2-5 | TRBD2 | TRBV4-2
CASSEQGQSYEQYF | TRBJ2-7 | NA | TRBV6-1
CASSEMGGTDTQYF | TRBJ2-3 | NA | TRBV7-3
CASSSRDRGSGANVLTF | TRBJ2-6 | NA | TRBV21-1
CASRRLGTSDNEQFF | TRBJ2-1 | TRBD2 | TRBV2
CASSPTLGQGSLEQYF | TRBJ2-7 | TRBD1 | TRBV28
CASSLSFVSGANVLTF | TRBJ2-6 | NA | TRBV5-1
CASRFREVWTEAFF | TRBJ1-1 | NA | TRBV28
CASSFGTANTGELFF | TRBJ2-2 | TRBD1 | TRBV5-1
CASRATNTEAFF | TRBJ1-1 | NA | TRBV28
CASSSTGANVLTF | TRBJ2-6 | NA | TRBV11-2
CASKRDRDEKLFF | TRBJ1-4 | TRBD1 | TRBV2
CSVTGTGPYQPQHF | TRBJ1-5 | TRBD1 | TRBV29-1
CASSQGGTWGAKANTEAFF | TRBJ1-1 | NA | TRBV4-1
CASSPLGGESYEQYF | TRBJ2-7 | NA | TRBV5-1
CASSFGDSEAFF | TRBJ1-1 | TRBD1 | TRBV7-8
CASSQRRTGTTNLRNEQFF | TRBJ2-1 | TRBD2 | TRBV4-1
CASSLGLDSYNEQFF | TRBJ2-1 | NA | TRBV27
CASSARQGPTGELFF | TRBJ2-2 | TRBD1 | TRBV18
CAFGQGNYGYTF | TRBJ1-2 | TRBD1 | TRBV28
CASSLLSGSGTQYF | TRBJ2-5 | NA | TRBV27
CASSPNRQGVGTEAFF | TRBJ1-1 | TRBD1 | TRBV18
CASSFSAGRLSGYTF | TRBJ1-2 | NA | TRBV27
CASSYSIAGGREQYF | TRBJ2-7 | TRBD2 | TRBV6-5
CASSEGVGQANEQFF | TRBJ2-1 | TRBD1 | TRBV6-1
CASSPAPSQAGETQYF | TRBJ2-5 | NA | TRBV4-1
CASSLTGGQPQHF | TRBJ1-5 | NA | TRBV28
CASRGQGRSYGYTF | TRBJ1-2 | NA | TRBV6-1
CASSEGLAGVYEQYF | TRBJ2-7 | TRBD2 | TRBV2
CASQQRGIRPEAFF | TRBJ1-1 | NA | TRBV6-6
CASSSTGLPSGANVLTF | TRBJ2-6 | NA | TRBV19
CASLGDSTDTQYF | TRBJ2-3 | NA | TRBV28
CASSVIFLAGGGETQYF | TRBJ2-5 | TRBD2 | TRBV5-1
CASSSLAGVSYEQYF | TRBJ2-7 | TRBD2 | TRBV6-1
CATSRDLQGGYTF | TRBJ1-2 | NA | TRBV15
CASRQDRGIFEAFF | TRBJ1-1 | TRBD1 | TRBV5-1